This entry describes one T cell receptor beta chain. This specimen belongs to a study of blood T cell repertoires in COVID-19. Study in general: Sites across the United States, Italy and Spain contributed samples from acute and convalescent COVID-19. PBMCs, B-cell-depleted T cells, or T cells provided the cDNA or gDNA that made up the material.

The CDR3 sequence is 15 residues long. Germline V lookup: CDR1 SGHAT, CDR2 FQNNGV. The trim removed 4 bases at V and 10 bases at J, leaving 4 bases unmatched. As originally analysed: Amplification with reference gene primers provided the estimates of nucleated cell counts. The repertoire was sequenced with immunoSEQ multiplex PCR; TCRdb's copy has only in-frame clones and lacks some. That table furnishes V, J and clone size, whereas the DNA furnished D and trimming. The sample includes 540,000 or so clones, roughly nine tenths of them seen just once. Sequencing was done on a sample of peripheral blood. The chain joins TRBV11-2 to TRBJ2-1; the match to TRBD2 covers 16 bases. This TCR derives from a woman aged 50 to 60 with COVID-19, enrolled during active disease. As DNA, the CDR3 is TGTGCCAGCAGCTCTGAGGGACTAGCGGGGGGGGAGCAGTTCTTC. The encoded protein is CASSSEGLAGGEQFF.